This TCR beta chain originates from a study of cytomegalovirus exposure and HLA in healthy donors. Study-wide results and caveats: Presence/absence analysis assumed near-uniform sequencing depth across donors.

The V gene's germline CDR1 is GTSNPN and CDR2 SVGIG (reference sequence). The CDR3 sequence is 12 residues long. V lost 2 bases, J lost 1 base, and 4 bases lay in between. In the case of this clone: Its antigen is unknown. Distinct nucleotide sequences in the sample also encode this CDR3.

PCR amplification relied on 60 Vbeta primers (plus 13 Jbeta primers). This table comes from immunoSEQ multiplex PCR, and its TCRdb copy is limited to in-frame clones, with some not included. The sample carries roughly 130,000 clones, around three quarters recorded once. The sequence was obtained from a man between 18 and 29 years old in good health and CMV-seronegative. The sample taken for sequencing was PBMCs. The chain carries TRBV30 and TRBJ2-3; D is unresolved. The CDR3: CAWSRGTDTQYF. In DNA, the CDR3 is TGTGCCTGGAGTCGTGGCACAGATACGCAGTATTTT.